This T cell receptor (beta chain) was found in a study of cytomegalovirus exposure and HLA in healthy donors. Study results and caveats: Most TCR sequences were seen very rarely across donors, but some public TCRs occurred in many. A subsequent analysis found that TCR clusters from the first cohort also tended to co-occur in the approximately 120 validation repertoires, with around 94% of cluster scores above 0. Per published reports, the classifier diagnosed cytomegalovirus status with high specificity and sensitivity.

Concerning this clone: What it binds is not known.

The protocol was immunoSEQ multiplex PCR, while the TCRdb copy is restricted to in-frame clones and leaves out a portion. The sample holds some 170,000 clones; about 96% are singletons and the top ten take around 0.9%. Donors came from a validation cohort of over a hundred subjects, distinct from the first 666-subject cohort. Germline V CDR1 and CDR2: SGDLS, YYNGEE. V dropped 0 bases and J dropped 9 bases, with 16 bases sitting between them. The CDR3 has 14 amino acids. The sequence was collected from a woman aged 18-29 years in good health and CMV-seronegative. The chain links TRBV9 to TRBJ2-7; tentative D call: TRBD1 (6 bases). What was sequenced was PBMCs. CDR3 sequence reads: CASSVGGRGDGQYF. CDR3 DNA: TGTGCCAGCAGCGTAGGGGGCAGGGGCGATGGGCAGTACTTC.